This TCR beta chain was found in a study of blood T cell repertoires in COVID-19. Sequenced by immunoSEQ multiplex PCR; TCRdb stores in-frame clones only, minus some. The sample yields fewer than 400,000 clones, 88% seen once. Sequencing was carried out using PBMCs or T cells enriched from blood (not recorded which). This receptor was taken from a man aged 30 to 45 who had recovered from COVID-19.

DNA for the CDR3: TGTGCCAGCAGCTTAGGGGGCAGAACCGGGGAGCTGTTTTTT. Residues: CASSLGGRTGELFF. This chain uses TRBV7-8 with TRBJ2-2, with D possibly TRBD1 on 5 matching bases. Trimming removed 1 base at V and 5 bases at J, with 8 bases between. Germline V gene lookup returns CDR1 SGHVS and CDR2 FQNEAQ. The CDR3 length is 14 residues.